The sample holds one count of the clone carrying this T cell receptor (beta chain). Its target is unknown. 13 Jbeta primers and 60 Vbeta primers were used for the PCR. Repertoires were generated with immunoSEQ multiplex PCR, while TCRdb's copy carries only in-frame clones and drops some. Found here are 60,000 to 75,000 clones, around 85% of them singletons; the top ten hold less than 3.5%. These data originate in a study of cytomegalovirus exposure and HLA in healthy donors. Germline V gene data show CDR1 as SGDLS and CDR2 as YYNGEE. The length of the CDR3 is 17 residues. V shed 4 bases and J 4 bases; nucleotides not matched to a gene: 13. Study-wide findings and caveats: When the data were analyzed later, several of the most significant clusters appeared to be linked to common viral pathogens. As a later analysis revealed, the rate of TCR association differed by HLA locus, with DRB1 most and HLA-C fewest. The productive fraction for most TCR beta V segments was about 87% or about 30% in an earlier analysis.

J is TRBJ2-1 and V is TRBV9, with 8 bases fitting TRBD1. The sample consisted of PBMCs. The TCR comes from a woman in her 30s in good health and CMV-seronegative. The CDR3 reads CASSPMAGGYSYNEQFF. Here the CDR3 DNA reads TGTGCCAGCAGCCCGATGGCAGGGGGCTATTCGTACAATGAGCAGTTCTTC.